This T cell receptor beta chain was profiled in a study of blood T cell repertoires in COVID-19. As for the study in general: Samples of COVID-19 (acute and convalescent) were obtained from the United States, Italy and Spain. T cells, B-cell-depleted T cells, or PBMCs supplied cDNA or gDNA.

Looked up from germline, CDR1 is SGHDT and CDR2 is YYEEEE. The CDR3 contains 16 residues. V was trimmed by 2 bases and J by 5 bases, leaving 18 bases between them. The authors' processing: From reference gene primer amplification, estimates of nucleated cell counts were derived. Assay used: immunoSEQ multiplex PCR; TCRdb lists only in-frame clones, some missing. V, J and clone size reflect that table, while D and trimming were determined from the DNA. The data contain approximately 150,000 clones, around 85% of them singletons. The count of this clone is one. The receptor was isolated from a human donor in a cohort sampled during active COVID-19. This chain links TRBV5-6 with TRBJ2-3; maybe TRBD2 (5 bases). Specimen: peripheral blood. Here the CDR3 DNA reads TGTGCCAGCAGCTTCCCGGCGCCCGGAGCGGTAGATACGCAGTATTTT. This sequence encodes CASSFPAPGAVDTQYF.